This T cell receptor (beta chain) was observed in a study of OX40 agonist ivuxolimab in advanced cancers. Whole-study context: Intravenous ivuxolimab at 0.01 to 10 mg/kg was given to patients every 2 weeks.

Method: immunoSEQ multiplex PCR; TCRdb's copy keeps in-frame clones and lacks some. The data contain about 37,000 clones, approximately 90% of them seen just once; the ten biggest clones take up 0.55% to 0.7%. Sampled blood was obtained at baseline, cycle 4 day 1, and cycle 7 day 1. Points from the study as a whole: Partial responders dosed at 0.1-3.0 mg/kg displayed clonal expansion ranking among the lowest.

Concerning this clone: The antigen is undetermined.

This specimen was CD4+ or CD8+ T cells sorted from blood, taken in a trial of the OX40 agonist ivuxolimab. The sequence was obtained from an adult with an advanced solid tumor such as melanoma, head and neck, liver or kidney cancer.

DNA of the CDR3: TGCGCCAGCAGCCTTTGGGACAGGGGTGACACTGAAGCTTTCTTT. Translation: CASSLWDRGDTEAFF. The chain carries TRBV5-1 and TRBJ1-1; TRBD1 matches 10 bases. The junction had 6 bases not matched to a gene; V was cut back by 4 bases and J by 3 bases. Germline assignment: CDR1 SGHRS and CDR2 YFSETQ. The CDR3 sequence is 15 residues long.